One and the same sample provided the 31 T cell receptor beta chains below, sequenced in a study of T cell changes during pregnancy in multiple sclerosis. TCRdb's copy holds only in-frame clones and misses some; the assay was immunoSEQ multiplex PCR. The sample includes tens of thousands of clones, 87% seen only once; the top ten take approximately 7.7%. Sequenced here: CD8+ T cells from peripheral blood mononuclear cells, sampled after pregnancy. These receptors came from a female donor with multiple sclerosis, enrolled in a pregnancy study.

The rearrangement joins TRBV30 to TRBJ2-3; the match to TRBD2 covers 8 bases. The CDR3 runs 14 residues. With V trimmed by 5 bases and J by 6 bases, 10 bases remained unmatched. Germline CDR1 reads GTSNPN; CDR2 reads SVGIG (reference sequence). Here the CDR3 reads CAWEFSGISDTQYF. DNA for the CDR3: TGTGCCTGGGAATTTAGCGGGATTTCGGATACGCAGTATTTT.

The chain has TRBV30 and TRBJ2-1, with 7 bases matching TRBD2. The junction had 3 bases not matched to a gene; V was cut back by 3 bases and J by 10 bases. CDR1 and CDR2 from the germline V gene are GTSNPN and SVGIG (reference sequence). The CDR3 runs 11 residues. Written as DNA, the CDR3 is TGTGCCTGGAGCTGGCGGGAGGAGCAGTTCTTC. This translates into CAWSWREEQFF. The variable domain in full, with the rest retrieved from reference TRBV30 and TRBJ2-1, is SQTIHQWPATLVQPVGSPLSLECTVEGTSNPNLYWYRQAAGRGLQLLFYSVGIGQISSEVPQNLSASRPQDRQFILSSKKLLLSDSGFYLCAWSWREEQFFGPGTRLTVL.

A single count supports this clone. The rearrangement joins TRBV9 to TRBJ1-5; D is perhaps TRBD1 (5 bases). CDR3 length: 17 residues. The V and J ends lost 0 bases and 1 base respectively, with 14 bases between them. Germline CDR1 is SGDLS and CDR2 is YYNGEE. CDR3 DNA sequence: TGTGCCAGCAGCGTAGGGGCCGGGACTGGGAGCAATCAGCCCCAGCATTTT. Its translation is CASSVGAGTGSNQPQHF.

The chain is built from TRBV4-3 and TRBJ2-4, with a possible D match to TRBD1 (6 bases). Trimming removed 2 bases from V and 5 bases from J, with 13 bases in between. Per germline, CDR1 LGHNA and CDR2 YSLEER. The CDR3 extends over 15 amino acids. The CDR3 coding sequence is TGCGCCAGCAGCCAAACCGGGACACCCGAAAACATTCAGTACTTC. It encodes CASSQTGTPENIQYF.

The chain couples TRBV6-4 to TRBJ2-2; TRBD2 might be the D (5 bases). The CDR3 contains 14 residues. V was cut by 4 bases and J by 1 base, with 7 bases left in between. Per the germline V gene, CDR1 is MRHNA and CDR2 is SNTAGT. The CDR3 here is CASSAGGNTGELFF. In DNA, the CDR3 is TGTGCCAGCAGTGCAGGAGGGAACACCGGGGAGCTGTTTTTT.

This clone was observed a single time. The rearrangement uses TRBV7-2 and TRBJ2-7; 11 bases agree with TRBD1. The ends lost 3 bases at V and 2 bases at J; junction bases unmatched: 3. Germline CDR1 SGHTA, CDR2 FQGNSA. This CDR3 comprises 15 residues. The chain's CDR3 is CASSFSGQGAYEQYF. In DNA, the CDR3 is TGTGCCAGCAGCTTCTCGGGACAGGGGGCCTACGAGCAGTACTTC.

This clone was seen a single time. J is TRBJ2-7 and V is TRBV11-2; D gene unclear. This CDR3 spans 15 amino acids. V gave up 0 bases and J gave up 3 bases, with 12 bases separating them. Germline loops: CDR1 SGHAT, CDR2 FQNNGV. This CDR3 is CASSLEAKAGYEQYF. CDR3 DNA: TGTGCCAGCAGCTTAGAAGCAAAGGCAGGCTACGAGCAGTACTTC.

The V and J genes are TRBV4-1 and TRBJ1-2; no clear D. The germline CDR1 and CDR2 sequences are MGHRA and YSYEKL. The V and J ends lost 6 bases and 0 bases respectively, with 8 bases between them. The CDR3 consists of 13 residues. The CDR3 DNA reads TGCGCCAGCAGAATGGGAGCTAACTATGGCTACACCTTC. Protein: CASRMGANYGYTF.

The V call is TRBV9, the J call TRBJ2-7; 10 bases map to TRBD2. The CDR3 is made up of 17 amino acids. With 3 bases clipped from V and 2 bases from J, the junction kept 11 bases outside the gene matches. In germline, CDR1 is SGDLS, CDR2 YYNGEE. The CDR3 DNA follows: TGTGCCAGCAGCGCCCCCCAAGGAGCGGGAGGGACCTACGAGCAGTACTTC. This codes for CASSAPQGAGGTYEQYF.

This clone came up a few times. V and J are TRBV7-9 and TRBJ2-4; D may be TRBD1 (5 bases). Germline CDR1 and CDR2: SEHNR and FQNEAQ (reference sequence). Trimming removed 1 base at V and 4 bases at J, with 8 bases between. The CDR3 is 14 amino acids. CDR3 sequence reads: CASSLEDIKNIQYF. DNA of the CDR3: TGTGCCAGCAGCTTAGAGGACATTAAAAACATTCAGTACTTC.

The genes are TRBV19 and TRBJ2-7, with D unclear. CDR1 LNHDA and CDR2 SQIVND come from the germline V gene (reference sequence). The CDR3 length is 14 residues. The germline V and J ends were trimmed by 1 base and 3 bases, with 10 bases remaining between them. For the CDR3, the DNA is TGTGCCAGTAGTATAGTTGGAGAGGTCTACGAGCAGTACTTC. It encodes CASSIVGEVYEQYF.

This CDR3 is CASSEDETVYSNQPQHF. Here the CDR3 DNA reads TGTGCCAGCAGTGAAGACGAGACAGTCTATAGCAATCAGCCCCAGCATTTT. The chain recombines TRBV6-1 with TRBJ1-5; D may be TRBD1 (5 bases). This CDR3 has 17 amino acids. Trimming cost V 1 base and J 0 bases, with 13 bases left between them. Germline CDR1 and CDR2: MNHNS and SASEGT.

The genes are TRBV5-8 and TRBJ1-5; D is perhaps TRBD1 (5 bases). Trimming shortened V by 0 bases and J by 2 bases, and 12 bases separated the two germline ends. Germline loops: CDR1 SGHTS, CDR2 YDEGEE. This CDR3 has 16 amino acids. In nucleotides, the CDR3 is TGTGCCAGCAGCTTGGATCAGGGATGGGGCAATCAGCCCCAGCATTTT. This encodes CASSLDQGWGNQPQHF.

A few counts support this clone. The CDR3 protein is CASSFTGIETDTQYF. Here the CDR3 DNA reads TGTGCCAGCAGCTTTACAGGGATTGAAACAGATACGCAGTATTTT. This chain links TRBV7-3 with TRBJ2-3, with D possibly TRBD1 on 6 matching bases. Germline CDR1 and CDR2: SGHTA and FQGTGA. The CDR3 sequence is 15 residues long. The V end was cut by 3 bases, the J end by 3 bases, with 13 bases between. Together with reference TRBV7-3 and TRBJ2-3, the CDR3 gives the full variable domain: GAGVSQTPSNKVTEKGKYVELRCDPISGHTALYWYRQSLGQGPEFLIYFQGTGAADDSGLPNDRFFAVRPEGSVSTLKIQRTERGDSAVYLCASSFTGIETDTQYFGPGTRLTVL.

This sequence joins TRBV9 and TRBJ2-1; 10 bases agree with TRBD2. V shed 0 bases, J shed 9 bases, and the junction held 3 bases outside the gene matches. Germline loops: CDR1 SGDLS, CDR2 YYNGEE. The CDR3 is made up of 14 amino acids. The CDR3 nucleotides are TGTGCCAGCAGCGTAGTGGGGACTAGCGCTGAGCAGTTCTTC. It codes for CASSVVGTSAEQFF.

The genes are TRBV27 and TRBJ2-3; 8 positions match TRBD1. This CDR3 is 15 amino acids long. Unmatched junction bases numbered 10, after V lost 5 bases and J lost 6 bases. Germline CDR1 reads MNHEY; CDR2 reads SMNVEV (reference sequence). The CDR3 loop reads CASSPQGQGFDTQYF. CDR3 sequence (DNA): TGTGCCAGCAGTCCGCAAGGACAGGGCTTCGATACGCAGTATTTT.

This clone turned up a few times. The CDR3 sequence: CASSPGTGGWEQYF. Written as DNA, the CDR3 is TGTGCCAGCAGTCCCGGGACAGGGGGGTGGGAGCAGTACTTC. This rearrangement joins TRBV27 to TRBJ2-7, with 11 bases matching TRBD1. The CDR3 covers 14 residues. From germline, CDR1 is MNHEY and CDR2 SMNVEV (reference sequence). Trimming cost V 5 bases and J 7 bases; bases outside gene matches: 7.

This clone was counted only a few times. The V gene is TRBV30, the J gene TRBJ1-1; 8 nucleotides align to TRBD1. Germline V gene sequence: CDR1 GTSNPN, CDR2 SVGIG (reference sequence). The CDR3 is 15 residues long. V shed 2 bases, J shed 1 base, and the junction held 6 bases outside the gene matches. CDR3 in DNA: TGTGCCTGGAGTAGTCCCGGGACAGGGAACACTGAAGCTTTCTTT. Residues: CAWSSPGTGNTEAFF.

This clone has a handful of counts. V is TRBV6-1 and J is TRBJ2-3; a weak D match, TRBD2 (7 bases). Germline CDR1 reads MNHNS; CDR2 reads SASEGT. The V end lost 10 bases, the J end lost 2 bases, and 19 bases lay between the germline ends. The CDR3 is made up of 15 amino acids. The CDR3 here is CAIRSGAGHTDTQYF. CDR3 nucleotides: TGTGCCATCCGTTCGGGAGCGGGACACACAGATACGCAGTATTTT.

The genes are TRBV28 and TRBJ2-1; 9 bases align to TRBD2. V gave up 11 bases and J gave up 5 bases; unmatched junction bases: 10. This CDR3 is 14 amino acids long. The germline V gene has CDR1 MDHEN and CDR2 SYDVKM. The CDR3: CAASRVAGDNEQFF. The CDR3 nucleotides read TGTGCCGCATCTCGGGTAGCGGGGGACAATGAGCAGTTCTTC.

DNA for the CDR3: TGTGCCAGCAGTGAACAGGGTGGCTCCTACAATGAGCAGTTCTTC. Translated, it gives CASSEQGGSYNEQFF. This chain joins TRBV27 and TRBJ2-1; D possibly corresponds to TRBD1 (6 bases). Germline V CDR1 and CDR2: MNHEY, SMNVEV (reference sequence). The V end was cut by 5 bases, the J end by 0 bases, with 11 bases between. The CDR3 loop spans 15 amino acids.

The chain links TRBV5-1 to TRBJ2-7, with 13 positions matching TRBD2. The length of the CDR3 is 15 residues. The junction had 4 bases not matched to a gene; V was cut back by 2 bases and J by 5 bases. CDR1 and CDR2 (germline): SGHRS, YFSETQ. The DNA of the CDR3 is TGCGCCAGCAGCTTCGGACTAGCGGGAGATGACGAGCAGTACTTC. It codes for CASSFGLAGDDEQYF.

This clone was counted between two and nine times. The rearrangement uses TRBV11-2 and TRBJ1-4; no clear D gene. The germline V gene encodes CDR1 SGHAT and CDR2 FQNNGV. The CDR3 runs to 11 residues. The V gene lost 4 bases and the J gene lost 12 bases, with 9 bases spanning the gap. DNA of the CDR3: TGTGCCAGCAGCTGGAAGGGAGAACTGTTTTTT. Amino acid sequence: CASSWKGELFF.

The rearrangement links TRBV19 to TRBJ2-7, with no clear D. V lost 5 bases to trimming and J lost 2 bases, with 10 bases between them. In germline, CDR1 is LNHDA, CDR2 SQIVND (reference sequence). This CDR3 is 13 amino acids long. The CDR3 loop is CASSRGSTYEQYF. The DNA of the CDR3 is TGTGCCAGTAGTCGCGGCAGCACCTACGAGCAGTACTTC.

The rearrangement joins TRBV6-5 to TRBJ2-1; no clear D. Germline V gene data show CDR1 as MNHEY and CDR2 as SVGAGI. Between the trimmed V and J ends, which lost 2 bases and 7 bases, there was a span of 9 bases. The CDR3 is made up of 13 amino acids. The CDR3 region is CASSYPQKNEQFF. The CDR3 region has the DNA TGTGCCAGCAGTTACCCCCAGAAAAATGAGCAGTTCTTC.

The genes are TRBV30 and TRBJ2-7; D uncertain. The CDR3 totals 12 residues. Per the germline V gene, CDR1 is GTSNPN and CDR2 is SVGIG (reference sequence). Trimming took 3 bases from V and 3 from J, leaving 9 bases between them. This CDR3 reads CAWSANFYEQYF. The CDR3 nucleotides are TGTGCCTGGAGCGCGAACTTCTACGAGCAGTACTTC.

The chain links TRBV7-9 to TRBJ2-3; 10 nucleotides agree with TRBD2. Germline CDR1 reads SEHNR; CDR2 reads FQNEAQ (reference sequence). V shed 4 bases, J shed 4 bases, and the junction held 5 bases outside the gene matches. The CDR3 loop spans 15 amino acids. This chain's CDR3 is CASSSGTSEPDTQYF. The CDR3 nucleotides are TGTGCCAGCAGCTCCGGGACTAGCGAACCAGATACGCAGTATTTT.

This clone is termed medium-sized (0.01 to 0.1%). J is TRBJ2-6 and V is TRBV27; D remains ambiguous. V dropped 5 bases and J dropped 0 bases, with 11 bases sitting between them. The CDR3 spans 16 residues. The germline V gene has CDR1 MNHEY and CDR2 SMNVEV (reference sequence). CDR3: CASSTGRVSGANVLTF. The CDR3 nucleotides are TGTGCCAGCAGTACCGGTCGAGTCTCTGGGGCCAACGTCCTGACTTTC. Full variable domain (rest looked up from reference TRBV27 and TRBJ2-6): EAQVTQNPRYLITVTGKKLTVTCSQNMNHEYMSWYRQDPGLGLRQIYYSMNVEVTDKGDVPEGYKVSRKEKRNFPLILESPSPNQTSLYFCASSTGRVSGANVLTFGAGSRLTVL.

Details on this clone: The same CDR3 can be traced to other DNA sequences in this sample. V and J are TRBV2 and TRBJ1-5; maybe TRBD1 (5 bases). V lost 5 bases and J 4 bases, leaving 15 bases between the germline ends. CDR3 length: 15 amino acids. Germline V CDR1 and CDR2: SNHLY, FYNNEI. CDR3 sequence: CASSITGDRNQPQHF. The CDR3 coding sequence is TGTGCCAGCAGTATCACGGGGGACCGTAATCAGCCCCAGCATTTT.

The chain combines TRBV5-1 with TRBJ2-1; D perhaps matches TRBD2 (5 bases). CDR1 is SGHRS, CDR2 YFSETQ, per germline. There are 14 residues in the CDR3. Trimming took off 6 bases at V and 1 base at J, with 11 bases between the two ends. The CDR3 sequence: CASNGGSSYNEQFF. CDR3 nucleotides: TGCGCCAGCAATGGTGGGAGTTCCTACAATGAGCAGTTCTTC.

The V and J genes are TRBV5-1 and TRBJ2-3; weak D call: TRBD1 (7 bases). Trimming pared 0 bases from V and 0 bases from J, leaving 14 bases between. Germline CDR1 is SGHRS and CDR2 is YFSETQ. CDR3 length equals 17 residues. As DNA, the CDR3 is TGCGCCAGCAGCTTGGTTGGAGGGGGCCTTAGCACAGATACGCAGTATTTT. It specifies CASSLVGGGLSTDTQYF.